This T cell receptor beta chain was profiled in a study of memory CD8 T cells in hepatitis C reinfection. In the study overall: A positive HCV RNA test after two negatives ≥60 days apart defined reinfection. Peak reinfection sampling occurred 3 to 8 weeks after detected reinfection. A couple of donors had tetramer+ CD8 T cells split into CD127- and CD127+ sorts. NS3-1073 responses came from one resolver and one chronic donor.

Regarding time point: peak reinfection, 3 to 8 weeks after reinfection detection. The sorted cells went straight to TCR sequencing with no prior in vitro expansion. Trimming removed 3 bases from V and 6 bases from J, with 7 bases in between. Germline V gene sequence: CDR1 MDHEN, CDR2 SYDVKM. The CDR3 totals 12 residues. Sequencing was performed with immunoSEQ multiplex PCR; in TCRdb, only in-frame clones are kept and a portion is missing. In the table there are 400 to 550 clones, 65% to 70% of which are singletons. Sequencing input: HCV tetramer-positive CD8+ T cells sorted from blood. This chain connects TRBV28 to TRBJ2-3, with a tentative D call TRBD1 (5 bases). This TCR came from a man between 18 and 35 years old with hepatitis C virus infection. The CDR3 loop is CASSFRQDTQYF. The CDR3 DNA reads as TGTGCCAGCAGTTTCAGACAGGATACGCAGTATTTT. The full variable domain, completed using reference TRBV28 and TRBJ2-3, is DVKVTQSSRYLVKRTGEKVFLECVQDMDHENMFWYRQDPGLGLRLIYFSYDVKMKEKGDIPEGYSVSREKKERFSLILESASTNQTSMYLCASSFRQDTQYFGPGTRLTVL.